Sequencing of this T cell receptor beta chain was carried out in a study of T cells in Graves' hyperthyroidism and ophthalmopathy. Per the germline V gene, CDR1 is SGHAT and CDR2 is FQDESV (reference sequence). The CDR3 extends over 15 amino acids. V lost 11 bases to trimming and J lost 4 bases; unmatched junction nucleotides: 16. Exclusion of patients followed from uncontrolled infection, other autoimmune disease, pregnancy or lactation. Researchers took RNA transcripts and amplified the TCR beta CDR3 regions from them. HTBI primers were the set used in a first-round RT-PCR of the TCR CDR3. TCRdb recomputed calls from the multiplex PCR reads with MiXCR, one row per CDR3 protein. The sample carries hundreds of thousands of distinct CDR3 sequences, approximately 15% recorded once. This clonotype was recorded many times. No antigen is known for it. Study results and caveats: Researchers report that a 13 V-J model separated ophthalmopathy from stable hyperthyroidism.

This chain uses TRBV11-1 with TRBJ2-7, with TRBD2 matching over 8 bases. This receptor was taken from a young woman with Graves' hyperthyroidism. Material: blood. The CDR3 DNA follows: TGTGCCGGGGGGCCACGGAGCGGGAGTCCTTACGAGCAGTACTTC. As protein: CAGGPRSGSPYEQYF.